Listed below are T cell receptor beta chains from one sample, sequenced in a study of cytomegalovirus exposure and HLA in healthy donors. The table came from immunoSEQ multiplex PCR; TCRdb's copy has only in-frame clones and leaves some out. The table has approximately 120,000 clones, 88% seen once. Sequencing input: PBMCs. The source of these receptors is a woman aged 18-35 years in good health and CMV-seronegative. Both conserved end residues are part of each CDR3. The D gene is left open where the match is weak.

j_call | d_call | v_call | cdr3_aa
TRBJ1-5 | TRBD1 | TRBV19 | CASLRDRADNQPQHF
TRBJ2-1 | . | TRBV13 | CASSLIRNEQFF
TRBJ2-5 | TRBD1 | TRBV7-2 | CASSPVGTGWGETQYF
TRBJ2-3 | . | TRBV18 | CASSRPVADTQYF
TRBJ1-1 | TRBD1 | TRBV7-3 | CASSLTGTGVTEAFF
TRBJ1-1 | . | TRBV5-1 | CASRLTTNTEAFF
TRBJ2-2 | TRBD1 | TRBV29-1 | CSVRQGAGELFF
TRBJ1-6 | . | TRBV5-1 | CASSFQGSYNSPLHF
TRBJ2-3 | TRBD2 | TRBV6-1 | CASRPKTSGTDTQYF
TRBJ1-2 | . | TRBV4-3 | CASSQDQGQTYGYTF
TRBJ2-3 | TRBD1 | TRBV7-3 | CASSLNAGGKDTQYF
TRBJ2-2 | . | TRBV7-9 | CASGKGSNTGELFF
TRBJ2-1 | TRBD1 | TRBV9 | CASSKGTALGEQFF
TRBJ2-7 | TRBD1 | TRBV4-3 | CASSPGGWGDYEQYF
TRBJ2-2 | . | TRBV29-1 | CSVAKSGANTGELFF
TRBJ2-7 | TRBD1 | TRBV7-9 | CASSSLTGLSYEQYF